This TCR beta chain was sequenced during a study of blood T cell repertoires in COVID-19. The table came from immunoSEQ multiplex PCR; TCRdb's copy has only in-frame clones and leaves some out. The sample has more than 200,000 clones, around 84% seen once; the top ten hold about 1.7%. Germline assignment: CDR1 LGHDT and CDR2 YNNKEL (reference sequence). V lost 1 base, J lost 7 bases, and 10 bases lay in between. This CDR3 has 13 residues. Material: PBMCs or T cells enriched from blood (not recorded which). The genes are TRBV3-1 (or the pseudogene TRBV3-2) and TRBJ1-1; D uncertain. This sequence originates from a man aged 40-49 years who had recovered from COVID-19. The CDR3 protein is CASSQGGRNEAFF. The CDR3 region has the DNA TGTGCCAGCAGCCAAGGAGGCCGGAATGAAGCTTTCTTT.